This T cell receptor (beta chain) was captured by sequencing in a study of spatial heterogeneity in lung cancer (dated by TCRdb to between 2018 and 2021). As for the study more broadly: Beta-chain transcripts were consistently detected in greater numbers than alpha-chain transcripts, which likely reflected higher beta-chain transcript abundance. In the raw uncorrected reads, each unique combination of TCR and UMI appeared more than ten times on average. In non-small cell lung cancer, the study made a quantitative comparison of TCR alpha and beta repertoires among multiple tumor regions, matched nontumor lung and blood. Nonsynonymous mutation counts, determined by whole-exome sequencing of tumor tissue, were related to TCR repertoire features. At surgery, 200 to 250 tumor regions, 64 matched nontumor lung samples and 56 PBMC samples were TCR-sequenced for both alpha and beta chains. Broad study findings and their caveats: Ubiquitous expanded tumor TCRs were detected in blood more often at tumor resection than at routine follow-up. Confirming at a functional level the hypothesis that regional TCRs recognize regional mutations was considered to require additional single-cell paired TCR alpha and beta sequencing.

The trim is 2 bases for V and 1 base for J, with a gap of 18 bases between the germline ends. The CDR3 runs 18 residues from the cysteine to the phenylalanine. The read is trimmed to its CDR3 DNA, 54 bases read in frame from base 1. Per the germline V gene, SGHVS is the CDR1 and FQNEAQ is the CDR2. This specimen's time point label, per the study, means: sample taken at primary tumor resection. TCR sequencing used whole RNA extracted from tumor and nontumor lung tissue, or from cryopreserved PBMC samples, without cell sorting. The donors were approximately 70 patients from the lung TRACERx cohort who had early-stage, untreated non-small cell lung cancer. Only patients with enough RNA available from two or more tumor regions were chosen for TCR sequencing. The library was prepared using 5' RACE. Data came from a NextSeq 500. In the TCR library protocol, a unique molecular identifier was attached to each TCR cDNA molecule so that PCR and sequencing errors could be corrected. Regarding the original processing steps: TCR identification, UMI-based error correction and CDR3 extraction were performed with Decombinator tools. TCRs above a frequency of 2 per 1,000, corresponding to the top 1% of the tumor frequency distribution, were defined as expanded. Renyi diversity was computed with the R vegan package after each repertoire had been subsampled 100 times to 5,000 TCRs. CDR3 similarity networks were built from amino acid triplet string-kernel similarity, connecting CDR3s with pairwise similarity above 0.82. Using fastp trimming at Q25 and MiXCR clonotype assembly, TCRdb reanalyzed the public sequencing data and kept in-frame beta chains. Rows are unified per CDR3 protein, each entry keeping the most common DNA and genes. TCRdb's processing, not the authors' own work, is the source of the V and J calls. This sample has tens of thousands of distinct CDR3 sequences in its table, and around 13% of those were observed once. Clones ranked in the top ten supply about 60% of the sample.

This clonotype was counted ten times or more. Which antigen it targets is not known. Base qualities are not at hand, and no much larger clone is one base apart. The sequence derives from a male donor with early-stage non-small cell lung cancer. The rearrangement joined TRBV7-8 to TRBJ2-1; the D region possibly corresponds to TRBD2 (6 bases align). Sequenced here: PBMCs, sampled at surgery. Read as DNA, the sequence is TGTGCCAGCAGCTTAAATTTTGGAGGGAGAGGGTCCTACAATGAGCAGTTCTTC. It specifies CASSLNFGGRGSYNEQFF.